Sequencing of this TCR beta chain was carried out in a study of post-analysis software for immune sequencing data. Notes on the study in general: Samples from a shared batch, those prepared together, strongly co-clustered by F measure. The study found TRBV5-6, TRBV5-1 and TRBV20-1 among several TRBV segments more frequent in patients than controls.

Unique molecular identifiers were built into the TCR beta cDNA libraries. T cells numbering roughly 0.95 to 10 million gave rise to 500,000 to 600,000 cDNA molecules. Each CDR3 protein is one row after TCRdb ran MiXCR on the PCR reads. The sample holds roughly 600,000 distinct CDR3 sequences, 44% seen once. Details on this clonotype: Antigen unknown.

The CDR3 runs 15 residues. The J segment lost 0 bases and the V segment lost 3 bases, leaving 5 bases of the junction unmatched. Germline CDR1 is SEHNR and CDR2 is FQNEAQ (reference sequence). The origin of this receptor is a girl aged 10 to 17 with multiple sclerosis. The chain links TRBV7-9 to TRBJ2-7; 7 bases fit TRBD2. The specimen sequenced was blood. This CDR3 reads CASSFVAGLSYEQYF. CDR3 DNA: TGTGCCAGCAGCTTCGTAGCGGGCCTCTCCTACGAGCAGTACTTC. Complete variable domain (other parts from reference TRBV7-9 and TRBJ2-7): DTGVSQNPRHKITKRGQNVTFRCDPISEHNRLYWYRQTLGQGPEFLTYFQNEAQLEKSRLLSDRFSAERPKGSFSTLEIQRTEQGDSAMYLCASSFVAGLSYEQYFGPGTRLTVT.